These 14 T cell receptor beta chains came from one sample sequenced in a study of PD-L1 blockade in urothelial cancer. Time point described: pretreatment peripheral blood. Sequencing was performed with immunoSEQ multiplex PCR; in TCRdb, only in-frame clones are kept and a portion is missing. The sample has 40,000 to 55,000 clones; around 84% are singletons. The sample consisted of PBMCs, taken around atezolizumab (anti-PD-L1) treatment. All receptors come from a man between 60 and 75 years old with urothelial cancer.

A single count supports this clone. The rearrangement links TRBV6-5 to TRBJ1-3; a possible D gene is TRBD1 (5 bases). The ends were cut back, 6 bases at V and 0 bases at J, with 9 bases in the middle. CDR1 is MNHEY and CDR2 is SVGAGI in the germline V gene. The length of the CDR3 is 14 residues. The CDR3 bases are TGTGCCAGCAGGGCGACAGCCTCTGGAAACACCATATATTTT. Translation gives CASRATASGNTIYF.

The CDR3 is CASSITSAGEQYF. CDR3 nucleotide sequence: TGTGCCAGCAGCATCACTAGCGCGGGCGAGCAGTACTTC. This chain connects TRBV9 to TRBJ2-7; 7 bases align to TRBD2. CDR3 length: 13 amino acids. Trimming removed 4 bases from V and 6 bases from J; junction bases left unmatched: 7. The germline gives CDR1 SGDLS, CDR2 YYNGEE.

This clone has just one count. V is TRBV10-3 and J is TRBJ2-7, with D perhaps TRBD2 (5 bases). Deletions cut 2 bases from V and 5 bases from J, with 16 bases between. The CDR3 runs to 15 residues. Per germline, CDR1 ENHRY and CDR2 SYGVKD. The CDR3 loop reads CAISEGGPPTDEQYF. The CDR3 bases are TGTGCCATCAGTGAGGGAGGCCCCCCGACGGACGAGCAGTACTTC.

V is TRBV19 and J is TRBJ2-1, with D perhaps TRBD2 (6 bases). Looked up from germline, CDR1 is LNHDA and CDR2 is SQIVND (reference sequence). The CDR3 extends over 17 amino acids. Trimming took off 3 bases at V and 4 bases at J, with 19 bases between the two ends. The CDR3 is CASSILSALGRYNEQFF. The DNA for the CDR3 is TGTGCCAGTAGTATCCTTAGTGCTCTAGGGAGGTACAATGAGCAGTTCTTC.

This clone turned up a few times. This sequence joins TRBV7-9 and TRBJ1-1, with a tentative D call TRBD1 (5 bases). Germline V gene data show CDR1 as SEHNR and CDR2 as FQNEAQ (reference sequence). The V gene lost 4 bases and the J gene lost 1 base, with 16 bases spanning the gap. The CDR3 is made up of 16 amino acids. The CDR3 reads CASSSGGRARNTEAFF. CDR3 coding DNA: TGTGCCAGCAGCTCTGGGGGGAGGGCCAGGAACACTGAAGCTTTCTTT.

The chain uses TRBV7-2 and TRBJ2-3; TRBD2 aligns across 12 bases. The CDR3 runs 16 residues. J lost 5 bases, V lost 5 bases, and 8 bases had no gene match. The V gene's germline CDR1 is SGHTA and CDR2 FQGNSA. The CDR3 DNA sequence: TGTGCCAGCAGCACCAGACTAGCGGGAGTAGGAGATACGCAGTATTTT. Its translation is CASSTRLAGVGDTQYF. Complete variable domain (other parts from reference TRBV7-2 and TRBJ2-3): GAGVSQSPSNKVTEKGKDVELRCDPISGHTALYWYRQSLGQGLEFLIYFQGNSAPDKSGLPSDRFSAERTGGSVSTLTIQRTQQEDSAVYLCASSTRLAGVGDTQYFGPGTRLTVL.

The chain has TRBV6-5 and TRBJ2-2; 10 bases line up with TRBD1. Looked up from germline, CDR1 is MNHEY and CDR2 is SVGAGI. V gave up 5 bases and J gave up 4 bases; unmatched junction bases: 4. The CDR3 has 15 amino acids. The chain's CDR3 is CASSPGDRGTGELFF. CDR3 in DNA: TGTGCCAGCAGTCCGGGGGACAGGGGCACCGGGGAGCTGTTTTTT.

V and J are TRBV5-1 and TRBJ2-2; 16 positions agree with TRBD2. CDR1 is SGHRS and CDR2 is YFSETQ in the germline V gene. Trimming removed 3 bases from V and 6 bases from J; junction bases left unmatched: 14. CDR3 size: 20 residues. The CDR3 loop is CASSSMGLAGGPVRSGELFF. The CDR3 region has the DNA TGCGCCAGCAGCTCGATGGGACTAGCGGGAGGGCCGGTCCGGTCCGGGGAGCTGTTTTTT.

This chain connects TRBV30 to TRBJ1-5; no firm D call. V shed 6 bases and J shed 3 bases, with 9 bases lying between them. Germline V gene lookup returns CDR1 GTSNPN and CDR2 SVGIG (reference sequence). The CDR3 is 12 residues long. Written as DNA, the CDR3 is TGTGCCTGCGGACTCTTCAATCAGCCCCAGCATTTT. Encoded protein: CACGLFNQPQHF.

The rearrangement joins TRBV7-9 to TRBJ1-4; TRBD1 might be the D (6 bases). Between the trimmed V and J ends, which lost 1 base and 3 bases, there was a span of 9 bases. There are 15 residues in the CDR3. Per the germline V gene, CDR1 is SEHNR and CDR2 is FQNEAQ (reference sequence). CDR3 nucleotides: TGTGCCAGCAGCTTAGGACAGGTTGCTAATGAAAAACTGTTTTTT. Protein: CASSLGQVANEKLFF.

CDR3 sequence (DNA): TGTGCCAGCAGCTCCGCTACCCGGACAGGGAGACACAATGAGCAGTTCTTC. Translation: CASSSATRTGRHNEQFF. The chain links TRBV7-9 to TRBJ2-1, with 8 bases matching TRBD1. The CDR3 has 17 amino acids. Losses at the gene ends were 4 bases for V and 5 bases for J; bases not matched to a gene: 13. Germline CDR1 reads SEHNR; CDR2 reads FQNEAQ (reference sequence).

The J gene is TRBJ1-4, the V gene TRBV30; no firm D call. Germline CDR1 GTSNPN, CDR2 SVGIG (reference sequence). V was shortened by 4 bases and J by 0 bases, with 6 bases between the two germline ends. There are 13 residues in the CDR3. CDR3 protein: CAWTIATNEKLFF. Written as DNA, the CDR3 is TGTGCCTGGACAATTGCAACTAATGAAAAACTGTTTTTT. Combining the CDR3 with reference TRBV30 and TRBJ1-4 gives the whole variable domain SQTIHQWPATLVQPVGSPLSLECTVEGTSNPNLYWYRQAAGRGLQLLFYSVGIGQISSEVPQNLSASRPQDRQFILSSKKLLLSDSGFYLCAWTIATNEKLFFGSGTQLSVL.

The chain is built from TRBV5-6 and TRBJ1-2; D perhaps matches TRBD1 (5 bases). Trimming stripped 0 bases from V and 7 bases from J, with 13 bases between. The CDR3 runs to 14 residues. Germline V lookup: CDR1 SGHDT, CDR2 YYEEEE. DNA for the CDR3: TGTGCCAGCAGCTTGGAAGGCGTAGGGGCTGGCTACACCTTC. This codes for CASSLEGVGAGYTF.

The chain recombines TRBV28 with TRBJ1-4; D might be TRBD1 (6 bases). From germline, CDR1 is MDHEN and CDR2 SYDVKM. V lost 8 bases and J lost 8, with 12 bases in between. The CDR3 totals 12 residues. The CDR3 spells CASGQTWEKLFF. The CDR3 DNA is TGTGCCAGCGGACAGACCTGGGAAAAACTGTTTTTT.